This record concerns one TCR beta chain sequence. With V trimmed by 9 bases and J by 5 bases, 9 bases remained unmatched. Germline V gene lookup returns CDR1 MNHEY and CDR2 SVGEGT. This CDR3 has 13 amino acids. The data were obtained in a study of prognosis after radiotherapy for stage I lung cancer. Genomic DNA served as the source from which two-round multiplex PCR generated TCR beta CDR3 amplicons. Round one of PCR was performed, and it used primers specific to each TRBV and TRBJ gene. TCRdb analysed the multiplex PCR reads with MiXCR anew, one entry per CDR3 protein. The data show roughly 15,000 distinct CDR3 sequences, around 33% seen once.

The origin of this receptor is a donor at least 50 years old with non-small cell lung cancer. The sequences come from PBMCs, collected before or after stereotactic body radiation therapy (not recorded which). The chain employs TRBV6-2 or TRBV6-3 and TRBJ2-5, with 7 positions matching TRBD2. This chain's CDR3 is CASEGTIGETQYF. The CDR3, as DNA: TGTGCCAGTGAAGGGACTATCGGGGAGACCCAGTACTTC.